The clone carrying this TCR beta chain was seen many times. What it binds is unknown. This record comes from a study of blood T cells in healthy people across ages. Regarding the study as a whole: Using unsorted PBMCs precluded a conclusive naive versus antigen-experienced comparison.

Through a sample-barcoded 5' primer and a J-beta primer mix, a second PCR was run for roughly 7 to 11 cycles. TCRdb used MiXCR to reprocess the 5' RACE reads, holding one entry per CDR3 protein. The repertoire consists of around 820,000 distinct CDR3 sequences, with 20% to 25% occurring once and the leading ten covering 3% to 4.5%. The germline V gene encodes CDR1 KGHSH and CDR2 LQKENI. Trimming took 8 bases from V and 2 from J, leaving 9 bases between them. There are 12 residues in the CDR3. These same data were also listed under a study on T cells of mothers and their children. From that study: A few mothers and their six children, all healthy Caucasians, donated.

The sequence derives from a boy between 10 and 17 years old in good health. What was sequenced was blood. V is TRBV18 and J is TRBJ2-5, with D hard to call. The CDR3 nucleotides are TGTGCCAGCAGTCCCCCACAAGAGACCCAGTACTTC. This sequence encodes CASSPPQETQYF.